These 5 T cell receptor beta chains share one sample of origin, sequenced in a study of blood T cells in healthy people across ages. The use of a sample-barcoded 5' primer and a J-beta primer mix characterized a second PCR of roughly 7 to 11 cycles. TCRdb reprocessed the 5' RACE reads with MiXCR, giving one entry per CDR3 protein. The sample consists of over 1.5 million distinct CDR3 sequences, approximately 50% of them appearing once. Sequencing was carried out using blood. The receptors shown here come from a woman aged 40 to 49 in good health.

The rearrangement joins TRBV24-1 to TRBJ2-2; the match to TRBD1 covers 7 bases. Germline V gene lookup returns CDR1 KGHDR and CDR2 SFDVKD. J was trimmed by 6 bases and V by 4 bases; bases with no gene match: 4. The length of the CDR3 is 14 residues. CDR3 protein: CATSDHRGSGELFF. The CDR3 DNA sequence: TGTGCCACCAGTGACCACAGGGGTTCCGGGGAGCTGTTTTTT.

Of note for this clonotype: At one of its ends the junction is not consistent with the germline gene, which may arise from a read error. The rearrangement uses TRBV20-1 and TRBJ2-5; possible D gene TRBD1, 6 bases. This CDR3 is 13 amino acids long. Germline CDR1 is DFQATT and CDR2 is SNEGSKA (reference sequence). This CDR3 reads CGANRDLGETQYF. The CDR3 nucleotides are TGCGGTGCTAACAGGGATCTCGGGGAGACCCAGTACTTC.

The V and J genes are TRBV13 and TRBJ2-1; 7 nucleotides match TRBD2. The J segment lost 2 bases and the V segment lost 5 bases, leaving 6 bases of the junction unmatched. The CDR3 extends over 15 amino acids. Germline V gene data show CDR1 as PRHDT and CDR2 as FYEKMQ (reference sequence). The CDR3 DNA sequence: TGTGCCAGCAGCCTCACTAGCGTAGCCTACAATGAGCAGTTCTTC. Translation gives CASSLTSVAYNEQFF.

The gene calls are TRBV20-1 and TRBJ2-7, with unresolved D. This CDR3 contains 13 residues. Germline values: CDR1 DFQATT, CDR2 SNEGSKA (reference sequence). The germline V and J ends were trimmed by 5 bases and 6 bases, with 17 bases remaining between them. The CDR3 spells CSAAHFSTCEQYF. The CDR3 DNA is TGCAGTGCTGCCCACTTTTCAACGTGCGAGCAGTACTTC.

CDR3 residues: CASRYRNRDNEQFF. The CDR3 DNA is TGTGCCAGCAGATACCGGAACAGGGACAATGAGCAGTTCTTC. This chain connects TRBV7-2 to TRBJ2-1; TRBD1 might be the D (6 bases). Trimming stripped 6 bases from V and 5 bases from J, with 14 bases between. The CDR3 contains 14 residues. Germline CDR1 SGHTA, CDR2 FQGNSA. Full variable domain (rest looked up from reference TRBV7-2 and TRBJ2-1): GAGVSQSPSNKVTEKGKDVELRCDPISGHTALYWYRQSLGQGLEFLIYFQGNSAPDKSGLPSDRFSAERTGGSVSTLTIQRTQQEDSAVYLCASRYRNRDNEQFFGPGTRLTVL.